The 11 T cell receptor beta chains listed next were all sequenced from one sample in a study of blood T cell repertoires in COVID-19. TCRdb's table, derived via immunoSEQ multiplex PCR, lists solely in-frame clones and lacks some. The data contain tens of thousands of clones, roughly 78% of them singletons. Specimen: peripheral blood. The receptor source for this set is an elderly woman with acute or convalescent COVID-19.

A few counts support this clone. The chain uses TRBV19 and TRBJ1-1, with a tentative D call TRBD1 (6 bases). Per germline, CDR1 LNHDA and CDR2 SQIVND (reference sequence). V gave up 3 bases and J gave up 0 bases, with 11 bases separating them. The CDR3 covers 15 residues. The CDR3 DNA is TGTGCCAGTAGTATCTCCGGGACATTGAACACTGAAGCTTTCTTT. It translates to CASSISGTLNTEAFF.

This sequence joins TRBV10-1 and TRBJ2-3; D is undetermined. This CDR3 has 14 amino acids. Trimming left V 4 bases short and J 4 bases short, with 12 bases between. CDR1 and CDR2 (germline): WNHNN, SYGVQD (reference sequence). CDR3 protein: CASSGGSAPDTQYF. The CDR3 DNA reads TGCGCCAGCAGTGGAGGTTCCGCCCCAGATACGCAGTATTTT.

This chain connects TRBV28 to TRBJ2-1, with 7 bases matching TRBD2. The CDR3 is made up of 14 amino acids. After removal of 10 bases from V and 4 bases from J, the junction contained 10 bases not matched to a gene. CDR1 is MDHEN and CDR2 is SYDVKM in the germline V gene. The CDR3 nucleotides read TGTGCCATCGATCCTAGCGGAGGGTACAATGAGCAGTTCTTC. Translated: CAIDPSGGYNEQFF.

This chain uses TRBV2 with TRBJ2-5, with TRBD2 matching 7 bases. J was trimmed by 5 bases and V by 3 bases; bases with no gene match: 12. This CDR3 has 16 amino acids. In germline, CDR1 is SNHLY, CDR2 FYNNEI. For the CDR3, the DNA is TGTGCCAGCAGTGAGGGTAGGACTAGGGCCAGGGAGACCCAGTACTTC. This gives the protein CASSEGRTRARETQYF.

The chain has TRBV5-1 and TRBJ2-1; TRBD2 matches at 8 bases. Germline CDR1 and CDR2: SGHRS and YFSETQ. The CDR3 has 14 residues. The J segment lost 1 base and the V segment lost 6 bases, leaving 3 bases of the junction unmatched. The CDR3 protein is CASNGGASYNEQFF. DNA of the CDR3: TGCGCCAGCAACGGGGGGGCGTCCTACAATGAGCAGTTCTTC.

A few counts support this clone. This chain links TRBV10-3 with TRBJ2-7; 10 bases map to TRBD2. The CDR3 covers 18 residues. CDR1 is ENHRY, CDR2 SYGVKD, per germline. After removal of 3 bases from V and 4 bases from J, the junction contained 15 bases not matched to a gene. The CDR3 nucleotides are TGTGCCATCAGTGAAGGGCTAGCGGGAGTCGTAAAAGGTTACGAGCAGTACTTC. This sequence encodes CAISEGLAGVVKGYEQYF.

The chain has TRBV11-3 and TRBJ2-2; D remains ambiguous. The germline V gene has CDR1 SGHNT and CDR2 YENEEA. The V and J ends lost 5 bases and 4 bases respectively, with 8 bases between them. CDR3 length: 13 residues. CDR3 DNA sequence: TGTGCCAGCAGCGGATGGGCCACCGGGGAGCTGTTTTTT. Protein sequence: CASSGWATGELFF.

V is TRBV5-6 and J is TRBJ2-1, with D perhaps TRBD1 (7 bases). Deletions cut 5 bases from V and 6 bases from J, with 12 bases between. The CDR3 has 13 residues. The germline V gene encodes CDR1 SGHDT and CDR2 YYEEEE. CDR3 in DNA: TGTGCCAGCAGTAGACAGGGACTCAATGAGCAGTTCTTC. Its protein product is CASSRQGLNEQFF.

This chain joins TRBV12-5 and TRBJ2-7; 7 nucleotides agree with TRBD1. V lost 5 bases, J lost 6 bases, and 4 bases stayed unmatched. This CDR3 region has 12 residues. CDR1 and CDR2 (germline): LGHNT, FRNRAP. The CDR3 protein is CASGTSGGEQYF. The CDR3 DNA reads TGTGCTAGTGGTACCTCAGGGGGCGAGCAGTACTTC.

This clone was detected only once. The chain couples TRBV27 to TRBJ1-1; the D gene is possibly TRBD1 (6 bases). The ends were cut back, 1 base at V and 0 bases at J, with 12 bases in the middle. The CDR3 runs to 16 residues. Germline V gene sequence: CDR1 MNHEY, CDR2 SMNVEV (reference sequence). The CDR3, as DNA: TGTGCCAGCAGTTTATTGTCTGGACAGATGAACACTGAAGCTTTCTTT. Protein: CASSLLSGQMNTEAFF.

The sample holds one count of this clone. The rearrangement joins TRBV5-1 to TRBJ1-2; 11 bases align to TRBD1. This CDR3 is 13 amino acids long. CDR1 SGHRS and CDR2 YFSETQ come from the germline V gene. Trimming at V came to 0 bases and at J to 13 bases, leaving 5 bases not matched to a gene. For the CDR3, the DNA is TGCGCCAGCAGCTTGGGGACAGGGGGCGCGGTCACCTTC. This sequence encodes CASSLGTGGAVTF.